Listed below are T cell receptor beta chains from one sample, sequenced in a study of blood T cell repertoires in COVID-19. TCRdb keeps only in-frame clones here, not all; method: immunoSEQ multiplex PCR. The sample carries some 250,000 clones, about 86% recorded once. The sample consisted of peripheral blood. The source of these receptors is a woman aged 55-75 years with active or convalescent COVID-19. Both conserved end residues are part of each CDR3. The order of the fields is V gene, clone size, J gene, D gene, CDR3 protein, CDR3 DNA. A D gene is named only where the DNA matches it firmly. Clone size, where shown, is once, few, many, or a class for clones that have expanded.

TRBV5-4	-	TRBJ2-2	-	CASSRIQGANTGELFF	TGTGCCAGCAGCCGTATACAGGGCGCGAACACCGGGGAGCTGTTTTTT
TRBV11-2	-	TRBJ2-5	-	CASSPWHAETQYF	TGTGCCAGCAGCCCATGGCATGCAGAGACCCAGTACTTC
TRBV7-6	once	TRBJ2-1	-	CASSLGRGEQFF	TGTGCCAGCAGCCTCGGACGGGGGGAGCAGTTCTTC
TRBV4-1	-	TRBJ1-5	TRBD1	CASSQGQGGNQPQHF	TGCGCCAGCAGCCAAGGACAGGGAGGCAATCAGCCCCAGCATTTT
TRBV5-1	-	TRBJ2-7	TRBD2	CASGEGLSGSYEQYF	TGCGCCAGCGGGGAGGGACTCTCCGGCTCCTACGAGCAGTACTTC
TRBV7-2	-	TRBJ1-2	-	CASSLQRTGIYGYTF	TGTGCCAGCAGCTTACAGCGCACAGGGATCTATGGCTACACCTTC
TRBV5-1	-	TRBJ2-3	-	CASSQRGWDTDTQYF	TGCGCCAGCAGCCAAAGAGGGTGGGACACAGATACGCAGTATTTT
TRBV9	-	TRBJ1-4	TRBD1	CASSARGRSEKLFF	TGTGCCAGCAGCGCCAGGGGGCGGAGTGAAAAACTGTTTTTT
TRBV7-9	-	TRBJ2-1	TRBD2	CASSLAAGGPGEQFF	TGTGCCAGCAGCCTCGCCGCGGGGGGGCCGGGTGAGCAGTTCTTC
TRBV7-9	once	TRBJ1-1	TRBD1	CASSRTGGVTPGNTEAFF	TGTGCCAGCAGCAGAACAGGGGGCGTAACTCCGGGGAACACTGAAGCTTTCTTT
TRBV11-1	many	TRBJ2-7	TRBD2	CASSWSGGPQERQYF	TGTGCCAGCAGCTGGAGCGGGGGGCCGCAGGAACGGCAGTACTTC
TRBV19	-	TRBJ1-4	-	CASSIWDTNEKLFF	TGTGCCAGTAGTATATGGGACACCAATGAAAAACTGTTTTTT
TRBV5-5	-	TRBJ1-4	-	CASSYTGTNEKLFF	TGTGCCAGCAGCTACACAGGTACCAATGAAAAACTGTTTTTT
TRBV5-5	-	TRBJ2-7	-	CASSLSLDSHEQYF	TGTGCCAGCAGCTTGTCTCTGGACTCCCACGAGCAGTACTTC
TRBV5-4	few	TRBJ2-6	TRBD1	CASSNRDRGFSGANVLTF	TGTGCCAGCAGTAACCGGGACAGGGGTTTCTCTGGGGCCAACGTCCTGACTTTC
TRBV27	-	TRBJ2-3	-	CASSLTPPGRRFTDTQYF	TGTGCCAGCAGTTTAACCCCACCAGGGCGACGTTTCACAGATACGCAGTATTTT
TRBV7-9	-	TRBJ1-2	-	CASSFSQGGYGYTF	TGTGCCAGCAGCTTTTCCCAGGGAGGCTATGGCTACACCTTC
TRBV6-6	-	TRBJ1-3	-	CASSQRSQGGGNTIYF	TGTGCCAGCAGTCAAAGATCACAGGGTGGTGGAAACACCATATATTTT
TRBV4-1	-	TRBJ1-5	-	CASSQLNMGAAFNQPQHF	TGCGCCAGCAGCCAGCTGAATATGGGGGCGGCCTTTAATCAGCCCCAGCATTTT
TRBV5-6	-	TRBJ2-3	TRBD2	CASSARLAGGPDTQYF	TGTGCCAGCAGCGCTAGACTAGCGGGGGGGCCAGATACGCAGTATTTT
TRBV4-2	-	TRBJ2-5	-	CASKGGQETQYF	TGTGCCAGCAAAGGGGGCCAAGAGACCCAGTACTTC
TRBV7-2	-	TRBJ1-2	TRBD1	CASSYGTGSNYGYTF	TGTGCCAGCAGCTACGGGACAGGGAGTAACTATGGCTACACCTTC
TRBV5-6	-	TRBJ1-1	-	CASHMAPRVNTEAFF	TGTGCCAGCCATATGGCGCCCAGGGTGAACACTGAAGCTTTCTTT
TRBV5-1	-	TRBJ2-2	-	CASSLGRLTGELFF	TGCGCCAGCAGCTTAGGACGACTAACCGGGGAGCTGTTTTTT
TRBV11-2	-	TRBJ1-1	-	CASSLWSNTEAFF	TGTGCCAGCAGCTTATGGAGTAACACTGAAGCTTTCTTT
TRBV19	-	TRBJ1-2	TRBD1	CASSSRGTGGVGSTNYGYTF	TGTGCCAGTAGTTCGAGGGGAACAGGGGGCGTAGGCTCTACGAACTATGGCTACACCTTC
TRBV6-2/TRBV6-3	-	TRBJ1-5	-	CASSYGPGDYYSNQPQHF	TGTGCCAGCAGTTACGGCCCAGGGGATTATTATAGCAATCAGCCCCAGCATTTT
TRBV2	-	TRBJ2-1	TRBD1	CASSGQGANEQFF	TGTGCCAGCAGTGGACAGGGGGCAAATGAGCAGTTCTTC
TRBV6-5	-	TRBJ1-6	TRBD1	CASSYYRGRDNSPLHF	TGTGCCAGCAGTTACTACAGGGGGCGAGATAATTCACCCCTCCACTTT
TRBV10-3	-	TRBJ2-3	TRBD1	CAISVGQGGTDTQYF	TGTGCCATCAGTGTTGGACAGGGCGGGACAGATACGCAGTATTTT
TRBV24-1	-	TRBJ2-1	-	CATSIQGRAYNEQFF	TGTGCCACCAGCATACAGGGAAGAGCGTACAATGAGCAGTTCTTC
TRBV28	few	TRBJ1-2	-	CASSLLSGWNYGYTF	TGTGCCAGCAGTTTATTATCAGGGTGGAACTATGGCTACACCTTC
TRBV5-8	-	TRBJ2-1	TRBD2	CASSRGLAASYNEQFF	TGTGCCAGCAGCCGAGGACTAGCGGCCTCCTACAATGAGCAGTTCTTC
TRBV27	few	TRBJ1-1	TRBD1	CASNRQGPNTEAFF	TGTGCCAGCAACCGACAGGGGCCCAACACTGAAGCTTTCTTT
TRBV2	-	TRBJ1-1	TRBD1	CASSEGTGGTTEAFF	TGTGCCAGCAGTGAGGGGACAGGGGGCACCACTGAAGCTTTCTTT
TRBV30	-	TRBJ1-5	-	CAWSALGQLASQPQHF	TGTGCCTGGAGTGCCCTCGGACAGCTCGCGTCCCAGCCCCAGCATTTT
TRBV5-1	few	TRBJ1-5	TRBD1	CASSLSGQGAGQPQHF	TGCGCCAGCAGCTTGTCGGGACAGGGGGCGGGTCAGCCCCAGCATTTT
TRBV10-3	few	TRBJ1-2	-	CAIGGTDVGYTF	TGTGCCATCGGGGGCACGGATGTTGGCTACACCTTC
TRBV19	-	TRBJ1-6	TRBD1	CASSIRRGQTNSPLHF	TGTGCCAGTAGTATAAGGCGGGGACAGACCAATTCACCCCTCCACTTT
TRBV6-5	-	TRBJ1-1	-	CASSPSQGTEAFF	TGTGCCAGCAGCCCCTCACAGGGCACTGAAGCTTTCTTT
TRBV7-3	-	TRBJ2-3	-	CASSSPPGVGGTDTQYF	TGTGCCAGCAGCTCCCCCCCTGGCGTCGGGGGCACAGATACGCAGTATTTT
TRBV4-1	-	TRBJ1-1	TRBD1	CASSQSQNWDRGREGAEAFF	TGCGCCAGCAGCCAATCCCAAAATTGGGACAGGGGGCGAGAGGGCGCTGAAGCTTTCTTT
TRBV6-1	-	TRBJ2-1	-	CASSDGGQGGNEQFF	TGTGCCAGCAGTGACGGTGGGCAGGGAGGCAATGAGCAGTTCTTC
TRBV21-1	-	TRBJ1-1	-	CASTDWWLRNTEAFF	TGTGCCAGCACCGACTGGTGGCTGCGAAACACTGAAGCTTTCTTT
TRBV7-3	-	TRBJ2-2	TRBD2	CASRGGPSGELFF	TGTGCCAGTCGGGGGGGCCCATCCGGGGAGCTGTTTTTT